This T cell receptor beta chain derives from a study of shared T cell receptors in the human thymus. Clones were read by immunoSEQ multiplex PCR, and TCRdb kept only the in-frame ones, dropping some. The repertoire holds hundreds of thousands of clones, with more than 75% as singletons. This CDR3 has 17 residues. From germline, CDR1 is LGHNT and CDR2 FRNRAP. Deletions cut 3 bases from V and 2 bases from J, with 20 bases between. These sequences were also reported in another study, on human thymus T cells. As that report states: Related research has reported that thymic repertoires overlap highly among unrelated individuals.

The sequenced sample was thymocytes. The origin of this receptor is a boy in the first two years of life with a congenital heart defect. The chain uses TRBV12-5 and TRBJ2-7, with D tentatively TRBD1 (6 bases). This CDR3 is CASGLYRVRAKTYEQYF. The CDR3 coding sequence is TGTGCTAGTGGTTTATACAGGGTGAGGGCCAAGACCTACGAGCAGTACTTC.